The sequence of this T cell receptor beta chain was determined in a study of regulatory T cells in long-lasting Graves disease. The trim removed 7 bases at V and 2 bases at J, leaving 10 bases unmatched. The length of the CDR3 is 15 residues. Germline assignment: CDR1 SGHAT and CDR2 FQNNGV. Notes on this clonotype: The target antigen is unknown. This may arise from a read error, as a much more abundant clone is one base away.

The time point denotes: newly diagnosed GD, antithyroid drugs for less than 3 months. The TCR library used RNA extracted from PBMCs. Diagnosis followed American Thyroid Association guidelines for Graves' disease. General study findings and limits: Gene preferences differed: TRBV28, TRBJ1-2, TRBJ2-5 in persistent cases. Persistent Graves' patients had lower TCR diversity than newly diagnosed ones.

Assembly of TCR beta libraries relied on iRepertoire HTBI primers together with Arm-PCR of CDR3 regions. Each CDR3 protein is one row after TCRdb ran MiXCR on the multiplex PCR reads. The sample has some 460,000 distinct CDR3 sequences, 16% seen once. These data were likewise used in another study, on T cells in Graves' hyperthyroidism and ophthalmopathy. In that study: The majority of expanded thyroid clonotypes above 0.001 also appeared in blood.

The sequences come from peripheral blood mononuclear cells (PBMCs), collected at new diagnosis, from a patient treated with antithyroid drugs. This chain connects TRBV11-2 to TRBJ1-2; 7 bases agree with TRBD1. The clonotype was recovered from a man aged 40-49 years with Graves disease. As DNA, the CDR3 is TGTGCCAGCACCCAGGGGGGGACCTCCAACTATGGCTACACCTTC. Translating gives CASTQGGTSNYGYTF.